This TCR beta chain derives from a study of T cells in Graves' hyperthyroidism and ophthalmopathy. These patients, aged 18 to 65, had recently diagnosed hyperthyroidism lasting under 2 months. Per the germline V gene, CDR1 is MRHNA and CDR2 is SNTAGT. This CDR3 spans 15 amino acids. V shed 6 bases and J shed 2 bases, with 11 bases lying between them. Amplification targeted TCR beta CDR3 regions from RNA transcripts. Researchers ran a first-round RT-PCR on the TCR CDR3 using the HTBI primer set. Using its own MiXCR run on the multiplex PCR reads, TCRdb lists one record per CDR3 protein. The sample shows hundreds of thousands of distinct CDR3 sequences, around a third of them seen only once.

The rearrangement uses TRBV6-4 and TRBJ2-6, with D possibly TRBD1 on 5 matching bases. The sequenced sample consisted of blood. The receptor was derived from a woman in her forties with Graves' hyperthyroidism. This CDR3 reads CASRASGTGANVLTF. The CDR3 DNA follows: TGTGCCAGCAGGGCCTCAGGGACTGGGGCCAACGTCCTGACTTTC.